This T cell receptor beta chain was profiled in a study of tumor and adjacent non-tumor tissue in lung cancer. Between the trimmed V and J ends, which lost 9 bases and 6 bases, there was a span of 12 bases. CDR3 length: 11 residues. The germline CDR1 and CDR2 sequences are MDHEN and SYDVKM. TCRbeta libraries were built with three rounds of nested PCR, modified from ARM-PCR. MiXCR, applied by TCRdb to the multiplex PCR reads, yields one record per CDR3 protein. The sample gives 110,000 or so distinct CDR3 sequences, roughly 74% of which show up once; about 40% is in the top ten. No cell sorting was done before RNA was extracted from the tissue. Points from the study as a whole: Shorter survival was associated with higher TCR diversity in tumors.

This clonotype has a single count. Its antigen is as yet unknown. The receptor was derived from a woman aged 55-69 years with non-small cell lung cancer. This chain uses TRBV28 with TRBJ2-7; D remains unclear. The specimen was lung tumor tissue. The CDR3 nucleotides are TGTGCCAGTACCTTGAAGGGCGAGCAGTACTTC. This encodes CASTLKGEQYF.